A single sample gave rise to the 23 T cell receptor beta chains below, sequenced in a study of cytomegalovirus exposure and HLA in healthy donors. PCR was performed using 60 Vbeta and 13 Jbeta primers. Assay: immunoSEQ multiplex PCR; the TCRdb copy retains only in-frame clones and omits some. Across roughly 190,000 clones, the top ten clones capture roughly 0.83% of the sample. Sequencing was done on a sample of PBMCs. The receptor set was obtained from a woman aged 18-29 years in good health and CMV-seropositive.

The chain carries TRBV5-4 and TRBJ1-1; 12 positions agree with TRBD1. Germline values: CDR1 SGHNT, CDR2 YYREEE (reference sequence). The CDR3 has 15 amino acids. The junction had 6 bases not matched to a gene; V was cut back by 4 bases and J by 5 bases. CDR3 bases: TGTGCCAGCAGCCCGGGGACAGGGGGCGTAACTGAAGCTTTCTTT. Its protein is CASSPGTGGVTEAFF. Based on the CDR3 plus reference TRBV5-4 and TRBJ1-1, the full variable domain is ETGVTQSPTHLIKTRGQQVTLRCSSQSGHNTVSWYQQALGQGPQFIFQYYREEENGRGNFPPRFSGLQFPNYSSELNVNALELDDSALYLCASSPGTGGVTEAFFGQGTRLTVV.

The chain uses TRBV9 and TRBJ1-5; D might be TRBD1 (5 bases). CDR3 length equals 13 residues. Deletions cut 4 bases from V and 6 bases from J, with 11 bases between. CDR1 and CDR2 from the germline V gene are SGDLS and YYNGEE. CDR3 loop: CASSQGVGQPQHF. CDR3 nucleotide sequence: TGTGCCAGCAGCCAGGGTGTGGGTCAGCCCCAGCATTTT. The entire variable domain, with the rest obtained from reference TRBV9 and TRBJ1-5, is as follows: DSGVTQTPKHLITATGQRVTLRCSPRSGDLSVYWYQQSLDQGLQFLIQYYNGEERAKGNILERFSAQQFPDLHSELNLSSLELGDSALYFCASSQGVGQPQHFGDGTRLSIL.

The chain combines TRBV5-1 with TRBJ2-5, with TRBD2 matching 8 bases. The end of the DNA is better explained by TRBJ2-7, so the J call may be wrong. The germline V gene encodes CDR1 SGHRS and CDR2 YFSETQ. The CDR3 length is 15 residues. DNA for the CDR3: TGCGCCAGCAGCTTAGCGCTAGCGGGCAACTACGAGCAGTACTTC. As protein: CASSLALAGNYEQYF.

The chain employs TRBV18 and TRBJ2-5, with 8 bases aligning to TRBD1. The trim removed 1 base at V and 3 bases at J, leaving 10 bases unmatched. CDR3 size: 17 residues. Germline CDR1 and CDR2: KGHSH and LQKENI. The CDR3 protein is CASSPQLRTGMEETQYF. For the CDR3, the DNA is TGTGCCAGCTCACCACAACTTCGGACAGGGATGGAAGAGACCCAGTACTTC.

The CDR3 here is CASSQDRQFATNEKLFF. The DNA for the CDR3 is TGCGCCAGCAGCCAAGATCGTCAGTTTGCAACTAATGAAAAACTGTTTTTT. J is TRBJ1-4 and V is TRBV4-3, with D hard to call. CDR1 and CDR2 (germline): LGHNA, YSLEER. With 0 bases removed from V and 0 bases from J, the gap between germline ends came to 11 bases. The CDR3 runs 17 residues.

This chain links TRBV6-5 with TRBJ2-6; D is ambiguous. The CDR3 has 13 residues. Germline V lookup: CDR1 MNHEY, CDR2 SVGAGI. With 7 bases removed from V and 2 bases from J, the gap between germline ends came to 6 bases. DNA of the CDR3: TGTGCCAGCAACCAGGCTGGGGCCAACGTCCTGACTTTC. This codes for CASNQAGANVLTF.

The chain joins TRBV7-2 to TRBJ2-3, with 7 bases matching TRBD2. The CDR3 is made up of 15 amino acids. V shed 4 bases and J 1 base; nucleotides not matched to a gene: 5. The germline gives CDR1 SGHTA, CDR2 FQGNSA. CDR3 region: CASSYYLAGTDTQYF. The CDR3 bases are TGTGCCAGCAGCTACTACCTAGCGGGCACAGATACGCAGTATTTT.

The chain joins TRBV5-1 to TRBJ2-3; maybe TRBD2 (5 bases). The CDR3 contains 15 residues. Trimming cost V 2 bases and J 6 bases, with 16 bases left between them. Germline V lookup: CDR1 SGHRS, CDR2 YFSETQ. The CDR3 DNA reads TGCGCCAGCAGCTTAAATACGGGGAGAGGGGATACGCAGTATTTT. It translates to CASSLNTGRGDTQYF. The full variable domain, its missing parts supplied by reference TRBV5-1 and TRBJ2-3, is KAGVTQTPRYLIKTRGQQVTLSCSPISGHRSVSWYQQTPGQGLQFLFEYFSETQRNKGNFPGRFSGRQFSNSRSEMNVSTLELGDSALYLCASSLNTGRGDTQYFGPGTRLTVL.

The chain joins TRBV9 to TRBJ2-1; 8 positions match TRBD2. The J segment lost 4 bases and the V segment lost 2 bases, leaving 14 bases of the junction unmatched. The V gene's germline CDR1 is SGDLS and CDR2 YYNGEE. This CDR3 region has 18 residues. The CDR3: CASSVSSLVAGGYNEQFF. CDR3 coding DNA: TGTGCCAGCAGCGTCTCTTCCCTCGTGGCGGGGGGTTACAATGAGCAGTTCTTC.

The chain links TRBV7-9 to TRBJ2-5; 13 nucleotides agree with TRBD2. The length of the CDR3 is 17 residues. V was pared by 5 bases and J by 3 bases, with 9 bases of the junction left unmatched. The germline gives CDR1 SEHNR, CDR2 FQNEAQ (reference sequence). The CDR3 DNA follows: TGTGCCAGCAGCACCAGGACTAGCGGGGGTTCTGAAGAGACCCAGTACTTC. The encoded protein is CASSTRTSGGSEETQYF.

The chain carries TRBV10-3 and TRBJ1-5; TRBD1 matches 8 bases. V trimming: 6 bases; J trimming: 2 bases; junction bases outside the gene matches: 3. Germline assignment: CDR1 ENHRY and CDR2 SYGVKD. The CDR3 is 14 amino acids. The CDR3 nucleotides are TGTGCCATCAGCGGGACAGGAGGCAATCAGCCCCAGCATTTT. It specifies CAISGTGGNQPQHF.

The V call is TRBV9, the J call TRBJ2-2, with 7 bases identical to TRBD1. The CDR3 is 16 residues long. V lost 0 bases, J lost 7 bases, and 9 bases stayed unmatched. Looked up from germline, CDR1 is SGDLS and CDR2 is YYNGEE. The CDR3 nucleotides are TGTGCCAGCAGCGTAGGTAGGGGGCGAAATGGCGGGGAGCTGTTTTTT. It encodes CASSVGRGRNGGELFF.

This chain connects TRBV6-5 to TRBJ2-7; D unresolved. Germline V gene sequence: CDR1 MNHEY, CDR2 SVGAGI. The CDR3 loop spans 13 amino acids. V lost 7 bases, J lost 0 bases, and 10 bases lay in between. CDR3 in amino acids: CASTPGRSYEQYF. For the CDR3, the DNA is TGTGCCAGCACCCCAGGCCGCTCCTACGAGCAGTACTTC.

CDR3 in DNA: TGCAGCGTCGGGGACAGGATCTATGGCTACACCTTC. It is translated as CSVGDRIYGYTF. The chain couples TRBV29-1 to TRBJ1-2, with 8 bases aligning to TRBD1. Germline-derived CDR1 and CDR2 are SQVTM and ANQGSEA. CDR3 length equals 12 residues. With V trimmed by 6 bases and J by 4 bases, 4 bases remained unmatched. The full variable domain, in which reference TRBV29-1 and TRBJ1-2 provide the parts outside the CDR3, is SAVISQKPSRDICQRGTSLTIQCQVDSQVTMMFWYRQQPGQSLTLIATANQGSEATYESGFVIDKFPISRPNLTFSTLTVSNMSPEDSSIYLCSVGDRIYGYTFGSGTRLTVV.

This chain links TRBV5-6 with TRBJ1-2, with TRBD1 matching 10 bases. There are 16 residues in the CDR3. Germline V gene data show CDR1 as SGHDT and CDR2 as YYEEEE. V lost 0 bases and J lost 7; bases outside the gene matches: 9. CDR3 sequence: CASSLGSGTGVSGYTF. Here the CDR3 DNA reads TGTGCCAGCAGCTTGGGTTCCGGGACAGGGGTGAGTGGCTACACCTTC. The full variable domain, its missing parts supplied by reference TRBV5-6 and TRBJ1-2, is DAGVTQSPTHLIKTRGQQVTLRCSPKSGHDTVSWYQQALGQGPQFIFQYYEEEERQRGNFPDRFSGHQFPNYSSELNVNALLLGDSALYLCASSLGSGTGVSGYTFGSGTRLTVV.

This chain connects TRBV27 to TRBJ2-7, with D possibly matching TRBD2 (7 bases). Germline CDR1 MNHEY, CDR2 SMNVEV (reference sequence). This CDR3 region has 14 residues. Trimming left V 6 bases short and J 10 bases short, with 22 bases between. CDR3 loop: CASRLNGIGGPQYF. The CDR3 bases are TGTGCCAGCAGATTAAACGGGATCGGGGGGCCACAGTACTTC.

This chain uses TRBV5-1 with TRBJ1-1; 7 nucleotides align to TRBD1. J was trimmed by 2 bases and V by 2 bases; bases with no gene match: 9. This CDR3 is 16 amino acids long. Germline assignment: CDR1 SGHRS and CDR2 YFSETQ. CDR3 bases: TGCGCCAGCAGCTTCACATCCCGGGACAGTAACACTGAAGCTTTCTTT. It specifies CASSFTSRDSNTEAFF.

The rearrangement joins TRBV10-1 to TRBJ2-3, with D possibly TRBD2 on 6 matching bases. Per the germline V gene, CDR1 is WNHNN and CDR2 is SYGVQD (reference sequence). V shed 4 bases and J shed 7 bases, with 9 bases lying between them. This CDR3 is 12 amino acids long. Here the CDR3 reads CASSAGLYTQYF. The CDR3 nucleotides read TGCGCCAGCAGTGCGGGACTCTATACGCAGTATTTT.

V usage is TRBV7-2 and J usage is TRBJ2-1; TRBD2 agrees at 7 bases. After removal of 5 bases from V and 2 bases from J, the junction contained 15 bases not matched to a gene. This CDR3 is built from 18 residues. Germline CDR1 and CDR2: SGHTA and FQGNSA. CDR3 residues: CASSNPMTGGRAYNEQFF. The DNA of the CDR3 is TGTGCCAGCAGCAACCCTATGACGGGGGGACGGGCCTACAATGAGCAGTTCTTC.

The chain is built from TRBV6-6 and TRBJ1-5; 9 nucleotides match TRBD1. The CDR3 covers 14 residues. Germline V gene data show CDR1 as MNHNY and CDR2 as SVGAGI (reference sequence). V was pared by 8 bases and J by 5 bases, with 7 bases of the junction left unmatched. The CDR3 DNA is TGTGCCAGCCAGGACAGGGGCAGAGATCAGCCCCAGCATTTT. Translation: CASQDRGRDQPQHF.

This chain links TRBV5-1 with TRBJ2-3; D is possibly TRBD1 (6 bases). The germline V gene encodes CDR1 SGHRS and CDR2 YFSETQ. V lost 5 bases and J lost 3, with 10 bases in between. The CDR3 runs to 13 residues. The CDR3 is CASSVGGTDTQYF. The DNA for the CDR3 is TGCGCCAGCAGTGTAGGGGGAACAGATACGCAGTATTTT.

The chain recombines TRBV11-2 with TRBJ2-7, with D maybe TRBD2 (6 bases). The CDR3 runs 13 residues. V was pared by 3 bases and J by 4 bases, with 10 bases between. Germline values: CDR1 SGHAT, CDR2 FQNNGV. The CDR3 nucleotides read TGTGCCAGCAGCTTGGGGGGTATTTACGAGCAGTACTTC. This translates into CASSLGGIYEQYF.

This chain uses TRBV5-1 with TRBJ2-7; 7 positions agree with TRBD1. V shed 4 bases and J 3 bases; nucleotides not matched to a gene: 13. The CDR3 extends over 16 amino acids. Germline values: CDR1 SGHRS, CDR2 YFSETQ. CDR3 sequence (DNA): TGCGCCAGCAGCCCCTCCCCCGGGACAGCCGACTACGAGCAGTACTTC. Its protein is CASSPSPGTADYEQYF.